Reported below is one T cell receptor (beta chain). Its antigen specificity is not known. No base-level quality is on record; no much larger clone is a single base apart. Using the deep immunoSEQ assay, multiplex PCR amplified TCR CDR3 regions from genomic DNA. Extracted genomic DNA from each cell subset was distributed evenly across all wells of several immunoSEQ 96-well plates, and each plate was treated as a replicate. Each replicate PCR for sorted subsets received around 200 ng genomic DNA, equal to about 30,000 T cell genomes. Purified libraries were measured with a Qubit 3.0 fluorometer, size-checked on a Bioanalyzer 2100, and measured again with the KAPA Library Quantification kit. A separate single-read 150-cycle Illumina NextSeq 550 flow cell was used to sequence each immunoSEQ 96-well plate. The published analysis was carried out like this. Because the immunoSEQ output included only junctional sequences and no quality scores, the filtering could not be the same as the filtering used for full-length reads. Sequences were annotated with PyIR, a Python wrapper for IgBLAST v1.9, using IMGT germline references to assign V/J genes and CDR3. Reads with weak V/J assignments (E-value above 1e-6), missing CDR3, stop codons, out-of-frame junctions, or ambiguous translated residues were removed. V3J clonotypes were defined as sequences sharing the same inferred V gene, J gene, and CDR3 amino acid sequence. To compute the percentage overlap between repertoires, the number of shared unique clonotypes was divided by the size of the smaller repertoire. RTK rarefaction, the Chao1 estimator, and Recon v2.1 estimates of unobserved clonotypes were used to assess repertoire richness. Generation probabilities for all TCRbeta clonotypes obtained by the gDNA method from a few donors were computed using OLGA. The immuneACCESS repertoire file appears here via TCRdb, limited to in-frame rearrangements. These files lack a portion of the clones; in checked studies, under half of the deficit traces to unresolved V genes, and the cause of the others is not known. That table furnishes V, J and clone size, whereas the DNA furnished D and trimming. This sample holds roughly 1,500,000 clones; 95% to 99% were observed only once. The leading ten clones occupy approximately 0.44% of the sample.

These data originate in a study of shared clonotypes between healthy human individuals (dated by TCRdb to 2020 to 2022). Regarding the study in general: A few men and a couple of women, aged 18 to 49 years, made up the cohort. For each donor, CD4 naive and CD4 memory were each run on three plates, CD8 naive on two plates, and CD8 memory on one plate. Leukapheresis yielded between about 0.85 and 10 billion PBMCs per donor. To estimate repertoire size and how much clonotype sharing occurs between individuals, the study deeply sequenced the blood TCR repertoires of roughly 5 healthy adults. To increase sequencing depth and limit assay-specific biases, TCR repertoire library preparation and sequencing were carried out by different laboratories using diverse techniques. General study outcomes and caveats: Sampling was restricted to blood, and TCR repertoires in tissues likely differ from the TCR repertoires found in blood. Higher generation probabilities were observed for clonotypes shared by all four sorted-subset donors than for non-shared clonotypes. The genetic and exposure-history diversity represented was limited by the small number of donors. Naive subsets generally had larger estimated clonotype richness than memory subsets. Pairwise subsampling indicated that sequencing depth was expected to affect the degree of clonotype sharing among donors. Rarefaction of sorted-subset datasets indicated incomplete sequencing despite the large sequencing depth. About 5% of naive CD4, 3.5% of naive CD8, approximately 2.2% of memory CD4, and more than 0.35% of memory CD8 clonotypes were shared across a few donors.

The CDR3 starts with the cysteine, ends with the phenylalanine, and has 15 residues. CDR3 DNA is the only sequence kept; it has 45 bases, read in frame from the first base. Sequences MDHEN (CDR1) and SYDVKM (CDR2) are obtained from the germline V gene. Trimming leaves V shorter by 6 bases and J shorter by 3 bases, with the junction holding 7 bases beyond the gene matches. Healthy HIV-negative adults with no recently reported acute infections or vaccinations were included as donors. Only Caucasian adults living in Nashville, Tennessee, USA were represented among the donors. CD4+ T cells were enriched through magnetic negative selection, after which naive cells were positively selected on CD45RA and the remaining negative fraction served as the memory subset. Blood was obtained by leukapheresis, after which PBMCs were separated by Ficoll-Histopaque density gradient centrifugation and cryopreserved in liquid nitrogen vapor phase. Purity and quantity of every magnetically sorted T cell population were checked by analytical flow cytometry. Genomic DNA was isolated from each sorted fraction and quantified by UV absorbance on a Nanodrop 2000c.

The clonotype originates from a young man in good health. The V and J genes are TRBV28 and TRBJ2-7, and TRBD1 aligns with 11 junction nucleotides. Specimen: naive CD4+ T cells sorted from blood. The intended sense of this specimen's cell subset or site label: CD45RA+ positively selected. The nucleotides are TGTGCCAGCAGAACCTTAGGGACAGGGGGCTACGAGCAGTACTTC. Its protein is CASRTLGTGGYEQYF.